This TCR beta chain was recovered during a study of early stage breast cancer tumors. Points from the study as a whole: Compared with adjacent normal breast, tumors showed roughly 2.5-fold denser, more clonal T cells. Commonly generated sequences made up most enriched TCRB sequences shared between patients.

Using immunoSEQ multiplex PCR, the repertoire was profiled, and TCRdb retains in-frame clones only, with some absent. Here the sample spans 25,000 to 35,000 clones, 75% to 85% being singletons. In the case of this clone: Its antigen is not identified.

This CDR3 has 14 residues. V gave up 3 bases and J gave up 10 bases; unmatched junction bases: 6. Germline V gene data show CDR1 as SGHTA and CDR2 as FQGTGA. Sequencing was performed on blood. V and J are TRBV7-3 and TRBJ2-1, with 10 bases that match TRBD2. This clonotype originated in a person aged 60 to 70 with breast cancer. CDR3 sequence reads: CASSFEREGHEQFF. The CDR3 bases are TGTGCCAGCAGCTTTGAGCGGGAGGGCCACGAGCAGTTCTTC.